This TCR beta chain was obtained from a study of blood T cell repertoires in COVID-19. As for the study in general: Samples came from the United States, Italy and Spain, spanning acute and convalescent COVID-19.

J was trimmed by 4 bases and V by 2 bases; bases with no gene match: 9. Germline loops: CDR1 MNHEY, CDR2 SVGEGT. The CDR3 length is 17 residues. Original handling: Researchers report that nucleated cell counts were estimated from reference gene primer amplification. The repertoire was sequenced with immunoSEQ multiplex PCR; TCRdb's copy has only in-frame clones and lacks some. Clonal size and the V and J genes are those of that table, whereas D and trimming came from the DNA. The sample shows around 270,000 clones, 84% of them seen only once. Seattle enrolled patients during active infection and tracked them longitudinally.

The TCR sequence derives from a person between 65 and 79 years old with COVID-19, enrolled during active disease. The source material was peripheral blood. The V gene is TRBV6-2 or TRBV6-3, the J gene TRBJ2-1; 9 positions match TRBD2. The CDR3 nucleotides are TGTGCCAGCAGTTACGATCGGGCGGGAGGGCGGTACAATGAGCAGTTCTTC. Its protein product is CASSYDRAGGRYNEQFF.